The 8 T cell receptor beta chains below come from one sample, sequenced in a study of chemoradiotherapy in HPV16-positive cancers. The method was immunoSEQ multiplex PCR; TCRdb's version includes in-frame clones alone and lacks a portion of them. The sample holds 7,900 or so clones, 80% seen once. The sample was gathered from a patient who underwent chemoradiotherapy. The source is a human donor with HPV-associated anogenital cancer.

This clone ranks as large (0.1 to 1%). The genes are TRBV11-2 and TRBJ1-4; D perhaps matches TRBD1 (6 bases). This CDR3 region has 15 residues. V shed 5 bases and J shed 8 bases, with 18 bases lying between them. The germline V gene encodes CDR1 SGHAT and CDR2 FQNNGV. The CDR3 region is CASSQEAGGDEKLFF. CDR3 DNA sequence: TGTGCCAGCAGCCAAGAGGCTGGGGGCGACGAAAAACTGTTTTTT.

The chain carries TRBV4-3 and TRBJ2-7; 7 bases fit TRBD2. After removal of 0 bases from V and 0 bases from J, the junction contained 5 bases not matched to a gene. CDR1 and CDR2 (germline): LGHNA, YSLEER. The length of the CDR3 is 16 residues. As DNA, the CDR3 is TGCGCCAGCAGCCAAGATAGGGCTAGCGGCTCCTACGAGCAGTACTTC. Residues: CASSQDRASGSYEQYF.

V and J are TRBV30 and TRBJ1-1, with D unresolved. Per germline, CDR1 GTSNPN and CDR2 SVGIG (reference sequence). The CDR3 loop spans 11 amino acids. V was shortened by 2 bases and J by 6 bases, with 7 bases between the two germline ends. The CDR3 spells CAWSYEAEAFF. The CDR3 DNA follows: TGTGCCTGGAGTTATGAGGCTGAAGCTTTCTTT.

The CDR3 DNA follows: TGTGCTAGTGGTTTGGTGTCAGGGGTTGGCGAAAAACTGTTTTTT. Translated: CASGLVSGVGEKLFF. The chain employs TRBV12-5 and TRBJ1-4; possibly TRBD1 for D (6 bases). CDR3 length: 15 amino acids. Germline V lookup: CDR1 LGHNT, CDR2 FRNRAP. V lost 0 bases to trimming and J lost 8 bases, with 13 bases between them.

V usage is TRBV5-1 and J usage is TRBJ2-1, with TRBD2 identical over 7 bases. CDR3 length equals 14 residues. Germline V gene lookup returns CDR1 SGHRS and CDR2 YFSETQ. V gave up 0 bases and J gave up 10 bases; unmatched junction bases: 7. The DNA for the CDR3 is TGCGCCAGCAGCTTGGGTGGGAGGGCAGGCGAGCAGTTCTTC. Amino acids: CASSLGGRAGEQFF.

The rearrangement links TRBV7-2 to TRBJ2-5; 9 bases are shared with TRBD2. Germline V lookup: CDR1 SGHTA, CDR2 FQGNSA. The CDR3 spans 15 residues. Trimming at V came to 2 bases and at J to 5 bases, leaving 6 bases not matched to a gene. The CDR3 here is CASSLNLAGYETQYF. CDR3 coding DNA: TGTGCCAGCAGCTTAAACCTAGCGGGGTATGAGACCCAGTACTTC.

The chain links TRBV28 to TRBJ1-2, with D unclear. Germline CDR1 reads MDHEN; CDR2 reads SYDVKM. The CDR3 length is 15 residues. Trimming took 3 bases from V and 2 from J, leaving 13 bases between them. The CDR3 spells CASSLRQTYNYGYTF. The CDR3 nucleotides read TGTGCCAGCAGTTTGAGGCAAACCTACAACTATGGCTACACCTTC.

The rearrangement links TRBV2 to TRBJ2-2; 9 nucleotides agree with TRBD2. There are 15 residues in the CDR3. Trimming cost V 5 bases and J 5 bases; bases outside gene matches: 6. Per germline, CDR1 SNHLY and CDR2 FYNNEI. Here the CDR3 DNA reads TGTGCCAGCAGTCGAGACCTAGCGGGAACCGGGGAGCTGTTTTTT. Translated, it gives CASSRDLAGTGELFF.